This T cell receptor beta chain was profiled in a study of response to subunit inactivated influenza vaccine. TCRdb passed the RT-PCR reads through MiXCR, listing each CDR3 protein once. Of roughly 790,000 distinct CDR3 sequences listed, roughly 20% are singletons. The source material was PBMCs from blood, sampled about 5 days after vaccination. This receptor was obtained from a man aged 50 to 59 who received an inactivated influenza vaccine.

CDR3 in amino acids: CSARYSYGYTF. The CDR3 region has the DNA TGCAGTGCTAGATACAGCTATGGCTACACCTTC. The chain uses TRBV20-1 and TRBJ1-2; D is ambiguous. This CDR3 is 11 amino acids long. The germline V gene has CDR1 DFQATT and CDR2 SNEGSKA (reference sequence). Trimming cost V 2 bases and J 4 bases, with 5 bases left between them.